This T cell receptor (beta chain) was documented in a study of T-cell memory formation after mild COVID-19 (dated by TCRdb to about 2021). In the study overall: TCR sequence clusters from the two donors were found to be largely donor specific. In a couple of donors, T-cell clones that expanded and contracted after mild COVID-19 were tracked by sequencing TCRalpha and TCRbeta repertoires over time. The cohort was made up of two young adult volunteers, one female and one male, who were previously healthy.

Ficoll-Paque density gradient centrifugation was used to isolate PBMCs. Points on this clonotype: Its antigen has not been determined. A read error may produce the germline difference seen at one junction end.

The run used an Illumina NovaSeq 6000. cDNA libraries for TCRalpha and TCRbeta were prepared by 5'RACE using constant-segment primers, with sample barcodes and unique molecular identifiers added. Trizol reagent was used to extract RNA from every sample. Amplification of the libraries took two PCR steps, and the second step added a second sample barcode plus Illumina TruSeq adapters. Libraries were sequenced on an Illumina NovaSeq with 2 x 150 bp paired-end reads. Per the source publication's procedure: Reads were demultiplexed and collapsed into UMI-guided consensus sequences with migec v1.2.7. With mixcr v2.1.11, UMI consensuses were aligned to TRA and TRB V and J templates and assembled into clonotypes. A clonotype was counted as expanded or contracted only if both edgeR and NoisET called the change significant, with noise models trained on biological replicates. For edgeR calls, the cutoffs were a false discovery rate-adjusted p below 0.01 and a log2 fold-change threshold of 1. As an exploratory analysis of dynamics, PCA with hierarchical clustering was applied to max-normalized trajectories of the 1000 most abundant clonotypes. Each responding clone was given a CD4 or CD8 phenotype based on the CD4+ and CD8+ repertoires, which had been sequenced separately. TCRdb ran its own pipeline on the public reads, namely fastp trimming at Q25 and MiXCR clone calling, and kept in-frame beta chains. A single entry per CDR3 protein holds the most common genes and DNA from its merged rows. The V and J calls were determined by TCRdb, not by the authors. In all, the sample holds roughly 130,000 distinct CDR3 sequences, and 15% to 20% of those were seen once. 11% to 15% of the sample is taken by the ten largest.

General study outcomes and caveats: The study covered only two mild cases, and larger cohorts including severe cases with pre-infection samples were considered necessary. Clones contracting from day 15 to 85 had balanced CD4/CD8 phenotypes, while a second wave expanding from day 15 to 37 was biased towards CD4+. Contracting CD4+ clones were located mainly in the CM and EM memory subsets, whereas CD8+ clones were found to be enriched in EMRA. Some responding clones were detected in pre-infection memory, suggesting pre-existing cross-reactive memory T cells joined the SARS-CoV-2 response. SARS-CoV-2 specificity of the second-wave clones peaking on day 37 was not confirmed.

This receptor was identified in an adult woman who had mild COVID-19 (a few samples of this study predate the infection). The sample titles of this study are shuffled in the database, so cell type and time point are left out; the donor was told from shared clones. Sequenced sample: PBMCs or a T cell subset sorted from them (not recorded which).

CDR3 protein: CASSQDYHETQYF. At the DNA level, the sequence is TGCGCCAGCAGCCAAGATTACCACGAGACCCAGTACTTC. In this chain, TRBV4-3 is recombined with TRBJ2-5; the D segment cannot be called with confidence. According to the germline V gene, CDR1 reads LGHNA and CDR2 reads YSLEER. The CDR3 holds 13 amino acids from the cysteine to the phenylalanine. The CDR3 DNA has 39 bases and is translated from base 1.